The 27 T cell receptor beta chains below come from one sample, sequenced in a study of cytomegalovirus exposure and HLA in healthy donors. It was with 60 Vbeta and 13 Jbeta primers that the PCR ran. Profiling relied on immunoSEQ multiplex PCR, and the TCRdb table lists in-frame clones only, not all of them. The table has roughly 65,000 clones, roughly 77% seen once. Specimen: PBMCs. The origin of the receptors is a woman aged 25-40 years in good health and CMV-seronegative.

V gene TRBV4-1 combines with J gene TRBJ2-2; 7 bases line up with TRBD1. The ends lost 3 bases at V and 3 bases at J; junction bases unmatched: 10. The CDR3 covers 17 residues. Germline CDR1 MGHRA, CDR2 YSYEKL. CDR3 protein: CASSHQGRGYDTGELFF. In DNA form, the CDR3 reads TGCGCCAGCAGCCACCAAGGCAGGGGGTATGACACCGGGGAGCTGTTTTTT.

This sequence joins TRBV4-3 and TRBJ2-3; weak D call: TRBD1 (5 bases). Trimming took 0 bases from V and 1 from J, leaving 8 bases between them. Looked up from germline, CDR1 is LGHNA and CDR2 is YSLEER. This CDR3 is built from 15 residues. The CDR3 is CASSQEVRGTDTQYF. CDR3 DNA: TGCGCCAGCAGCCAAGAGGTCAGGGGCACAGATACGCAGTATTTT.

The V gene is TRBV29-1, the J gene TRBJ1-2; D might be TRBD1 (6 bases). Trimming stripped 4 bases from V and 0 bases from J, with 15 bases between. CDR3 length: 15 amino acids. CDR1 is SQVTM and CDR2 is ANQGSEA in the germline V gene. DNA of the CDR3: TGCAGCGTTGGGCGGACAGCCGAGCCTAACTATGGCTACACCTTC. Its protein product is CSVGRTAEPNYGYTF.

CDR3 in DNA: TGCGCCAGCAGTGAGAACGCCGCTAGCGGGGGCACAGATACGCAGTATTTT. As protein: CASSENAASGGTDTQYF. The chain links TRBV10-1 to TRBJ2-3; TRBD2 agrees at 9 bases. This CDR3 has 17 residues. J lost 1 base, V lost 2 bases, and 7 bases had no gene match. Germline CDR1 WNHNN, CDR2 SYGVQD (reference sequence).

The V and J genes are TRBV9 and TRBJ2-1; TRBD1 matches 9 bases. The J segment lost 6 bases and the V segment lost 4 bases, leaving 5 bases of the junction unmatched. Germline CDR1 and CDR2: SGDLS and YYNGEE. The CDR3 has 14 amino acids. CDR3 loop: CASSSTTGGNEQFF. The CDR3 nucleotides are TGTGCCAGCAGCTCGACGACAGGGGGCAATGAGCAGTTCTTC.

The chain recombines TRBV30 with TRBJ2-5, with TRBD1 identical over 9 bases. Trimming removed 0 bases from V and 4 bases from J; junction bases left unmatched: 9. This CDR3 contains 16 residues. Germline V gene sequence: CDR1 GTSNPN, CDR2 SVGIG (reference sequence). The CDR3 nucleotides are TGTGCCTGGAGTGTACACAGGGGGCTAGTTCGAGAGACCCAGTACTTC. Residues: CAWSVHRGLVRETQYF.

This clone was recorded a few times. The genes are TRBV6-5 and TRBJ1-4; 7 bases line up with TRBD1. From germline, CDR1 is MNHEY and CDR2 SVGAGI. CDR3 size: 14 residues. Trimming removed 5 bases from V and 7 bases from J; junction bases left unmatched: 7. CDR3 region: CASSRQGTGEKLFF. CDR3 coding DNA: TGTGCCAGCAGTCGACAGGGTACGGGTGAAAAACTGTTTTTT.

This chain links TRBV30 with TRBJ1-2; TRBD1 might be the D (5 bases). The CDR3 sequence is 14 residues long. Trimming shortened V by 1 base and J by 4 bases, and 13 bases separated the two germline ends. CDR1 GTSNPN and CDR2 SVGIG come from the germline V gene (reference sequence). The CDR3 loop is CAWSASGVGYGYTF. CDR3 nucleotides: TGTGCCTGGAGTGCCTCGGGGGTTGGCTATGGCTACACCTTC.

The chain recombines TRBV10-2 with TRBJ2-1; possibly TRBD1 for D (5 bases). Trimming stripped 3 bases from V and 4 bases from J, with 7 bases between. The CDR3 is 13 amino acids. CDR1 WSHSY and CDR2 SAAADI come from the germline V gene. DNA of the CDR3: TGCGCCAGCAGTGATGACAGTTACAATGAGCAGTTCTTC. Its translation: CASSDDSYNEQFF.

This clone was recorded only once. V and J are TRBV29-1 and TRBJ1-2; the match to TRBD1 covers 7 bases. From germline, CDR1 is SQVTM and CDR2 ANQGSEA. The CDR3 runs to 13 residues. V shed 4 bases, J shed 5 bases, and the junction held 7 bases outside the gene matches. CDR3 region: CSVGTTGRYGYTF. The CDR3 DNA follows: TGCAGCGTTGGGACGACAGGGAGGTATGGCTACACCTTC. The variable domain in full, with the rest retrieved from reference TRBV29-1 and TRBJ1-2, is SAVISQKPSRDICQRGTSLTIQCQVDSQVTMMFWYRQQPGQSLTLIATANQGSEATYESGFVIDKFPISRPNLTFSTLTVSNMSPEDSSIYLCSVGTTGRYGYTFGSGTRLTVV.

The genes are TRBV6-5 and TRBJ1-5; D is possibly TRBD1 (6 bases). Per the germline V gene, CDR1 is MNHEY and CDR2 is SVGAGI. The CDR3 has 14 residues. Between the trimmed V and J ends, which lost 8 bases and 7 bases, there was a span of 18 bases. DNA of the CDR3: TGTGCCAGCTCCCCCGGGGCAGGGGCACAGCCCCAGCATTTT. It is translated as CASSPGAGAQPQHF.

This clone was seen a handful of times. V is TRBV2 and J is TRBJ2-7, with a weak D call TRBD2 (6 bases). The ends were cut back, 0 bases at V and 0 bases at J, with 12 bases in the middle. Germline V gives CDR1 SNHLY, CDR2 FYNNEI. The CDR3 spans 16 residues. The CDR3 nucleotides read TGTGCCAGCAGTGAAGCCCAGGGACTCAGCTCCTACGAGCAGTACTTC. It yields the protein CASSEAQGLSSYEQYF.

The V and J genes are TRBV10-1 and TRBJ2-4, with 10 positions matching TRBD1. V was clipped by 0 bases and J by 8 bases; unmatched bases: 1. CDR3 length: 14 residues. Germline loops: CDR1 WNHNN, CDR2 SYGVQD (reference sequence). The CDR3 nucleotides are TGCGCCAGCAGTGAGTCCGGGACAGGGGACATTCAGTACTTC. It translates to CASSESGTGDIQYF.

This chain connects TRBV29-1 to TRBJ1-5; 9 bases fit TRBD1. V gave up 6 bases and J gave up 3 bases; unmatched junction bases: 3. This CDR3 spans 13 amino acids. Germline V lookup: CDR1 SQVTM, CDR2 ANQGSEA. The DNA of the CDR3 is TGCAGCGTAGGGACAGGGAACAATCAGCCCCAGCATTTT. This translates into CSVGTGNNQPQHF.

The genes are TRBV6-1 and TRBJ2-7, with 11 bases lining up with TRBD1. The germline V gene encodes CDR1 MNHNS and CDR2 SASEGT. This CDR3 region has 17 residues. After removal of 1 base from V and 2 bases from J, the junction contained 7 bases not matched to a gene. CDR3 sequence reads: CASSEVRTGGRAYEQYF. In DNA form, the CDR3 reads TGTGCCAGCAGTGAAGTAAGGACAGGGGGCCGCGCCTACGAGCAGTACTTC.

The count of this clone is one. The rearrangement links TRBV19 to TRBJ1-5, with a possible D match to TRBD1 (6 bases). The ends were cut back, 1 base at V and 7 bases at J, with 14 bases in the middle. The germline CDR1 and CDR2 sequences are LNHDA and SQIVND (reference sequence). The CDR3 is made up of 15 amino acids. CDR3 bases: TGTGCCAGTAGTATAGGAAAACAGGGAAACCAGCCCCAGCATTTT. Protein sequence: CASSIGKQGNQPQHF. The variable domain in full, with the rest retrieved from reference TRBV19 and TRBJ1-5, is DGGITQSPKYLFRKEGQNVTLSCEQNLNHDAMYWYRQDPGQGLRLIYYSQIVNDFQKGDIAEGYSVSREKKESFPLTVTSAQKNPTAFYLCASSIGKQGNQPQHFGDGTRLSIL.

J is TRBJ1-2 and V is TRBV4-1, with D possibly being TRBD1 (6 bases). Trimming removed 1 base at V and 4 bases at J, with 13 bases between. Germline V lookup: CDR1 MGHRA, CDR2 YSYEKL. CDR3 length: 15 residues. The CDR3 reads CASSQGGLSGYGYTF. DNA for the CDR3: TGCGCCAGCAGCCAAGGGGGGCTCTCGGGCTATGGCTACACCTTC.

The CDR3 reads CASSYLPDRGASPLHF. DNA of the CDR3: TGCGCCAGCAGCTACCTGCCGGACAGGGGGGCCTCACCCCTCCACTTT. This chain connects TRBV5-1 to TRBJ1-6; TRBD1 matches 10 bases. The CDR3 has 16 amino acids. V was clipped by 3 bases and J by 10 bases; unmatched bases: 10. CDR1 is SGHRS, CDR2 YFSETQ, per germline.

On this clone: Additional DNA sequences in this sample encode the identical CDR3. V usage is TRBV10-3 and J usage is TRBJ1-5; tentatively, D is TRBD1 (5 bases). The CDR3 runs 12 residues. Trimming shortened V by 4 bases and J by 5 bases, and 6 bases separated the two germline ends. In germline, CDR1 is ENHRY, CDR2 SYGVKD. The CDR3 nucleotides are TGTGCCATCAGTGCGGGGGATCAGCCCCAGCATTTT. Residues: CAISAGDQPQHF.

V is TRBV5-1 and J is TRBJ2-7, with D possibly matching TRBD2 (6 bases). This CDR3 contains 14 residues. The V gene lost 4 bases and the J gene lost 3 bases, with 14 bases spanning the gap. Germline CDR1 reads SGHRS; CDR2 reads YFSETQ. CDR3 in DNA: TGCGCCAGCAGCCCCCGGGACTGGGACTACGAGCAGTACTTC. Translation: CASSPRDWDYEQYF.

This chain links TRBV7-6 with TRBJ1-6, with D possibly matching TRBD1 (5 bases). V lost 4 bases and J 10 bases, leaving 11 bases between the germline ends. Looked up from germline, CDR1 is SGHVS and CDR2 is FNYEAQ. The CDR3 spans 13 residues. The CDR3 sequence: CASSYQGNSPLHF. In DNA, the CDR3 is TGTGCCAGCAGCTACCAGGGTAACTCACCCCTCCACTTT.

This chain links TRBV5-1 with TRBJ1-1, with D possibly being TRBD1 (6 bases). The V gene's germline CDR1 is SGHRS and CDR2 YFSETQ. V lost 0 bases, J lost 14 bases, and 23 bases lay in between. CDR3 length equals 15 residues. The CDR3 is CASSLDFEGEPPRFF. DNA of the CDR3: TGCGCCAGCAGCTTGGATTTTGAGGGGGAACCCCCCCGCTTCTTT.

The CDR3 loop is CASSGWTSGAYEQYF. CDR3 DNA: TGTGCCAGCAGTGGATGGACTAGCGGAGCCTACGAGCAGTACTTC. The rearrangement joins TRBV6-6 to TRBJ2-7; 10 bases are shared with TRBD2. Germline CDR1 reads MNHNY; CDR2 reads SVGAGI (reference sequence). V was pared by 5 bases and J by 2 bases, with 6 bases of the junction left unmatched. The CDR3 covers 15 residues.

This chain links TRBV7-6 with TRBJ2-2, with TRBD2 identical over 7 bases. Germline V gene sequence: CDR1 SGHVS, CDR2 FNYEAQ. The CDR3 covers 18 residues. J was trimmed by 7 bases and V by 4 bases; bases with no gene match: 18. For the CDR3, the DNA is TGTGCCAGCAGCTCCGCCATGGGTGGGCTAGCGGCGGGCGGGGAGCTGTTTTTT. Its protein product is CASSSAMGGLAAGGELFF.

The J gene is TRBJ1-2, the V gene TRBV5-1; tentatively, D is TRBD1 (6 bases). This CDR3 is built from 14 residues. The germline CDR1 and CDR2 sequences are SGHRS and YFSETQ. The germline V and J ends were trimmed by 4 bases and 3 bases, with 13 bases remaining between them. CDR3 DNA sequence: TGCGCCAGCAGCCAACTACAGGGAGACTATGGCTACACCTTC. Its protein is CASSQLQGDYGYTF.

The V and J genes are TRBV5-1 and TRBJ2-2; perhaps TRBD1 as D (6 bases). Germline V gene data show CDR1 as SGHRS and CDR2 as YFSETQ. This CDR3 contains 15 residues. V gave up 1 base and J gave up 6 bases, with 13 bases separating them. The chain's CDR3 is CASSLYRASSGELFF. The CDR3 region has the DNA TGCGCCAGCAGCTTGTACAGGGCGTCGTCCGGGGAGCTGTTTTTT.

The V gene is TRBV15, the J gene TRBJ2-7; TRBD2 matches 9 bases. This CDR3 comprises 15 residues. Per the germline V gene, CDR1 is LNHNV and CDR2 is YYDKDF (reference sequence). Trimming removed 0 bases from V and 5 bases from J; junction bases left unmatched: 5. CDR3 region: CATSRDAGGPDEQYF. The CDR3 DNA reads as TGTGCCACCAGCAGAGACGCGGGGGGGCCGGACGAGCAGTACTTC.